The rows below give T cell receptor beta chains drawn from one sample of a study of T cell responses to AZD1222 COVID-19 vaccine. Libraries were prepared by immunoSEQ multiplex PCR; TCRdb keeps only in-frame clonotypes and omits some of them. In the table there are over 130,000 clones, approximately 90% of which are singletons. This specimen was peripheral blood, taken 28 days after the second AZD1222 dose. The receptor set was obtained from an adult who received the AZD1222 COVID-19 vaccine. Both conserved end residues are part of each CDR3.

v_call,j_call,cdr3_aa
TRBV4-2,TRBJ1-2,CASSQGLDSYGYTF
TRBV4-3,TRBJ1-2,CASSHDREDGYTF
TRBV2,TRBJ1-4,CASSGGYHSNEKLFF
TRBV27,TRBJ1-5,CASSLQGGYQPQHF
TRBV19,TRBJ2-2,CASSNTGTGVTGELFF
TRBV12-5,TRBJ1-3,CASGTGGGSGNTIYF
TRBV4-1,TRBJ1-5,CASSHPPWGQPQHF
TRBV2,TRBJ1-2,CASSEAGRAPNYGYTF
TRBV25-1,TRBJ2-3,CASSGLAGGLGTDTQYF
TRBV6-5,TRBJ1-5,CASTTGDNQPQHF
TRBV6-5,TRBJ1-3,CASSPGLYSGNTIYF
TRBV5-1,TRBJ2-2,CASSSGQRPTGELFF
TRBV7-2,TRBJ2-3,CASSLTSGSSTDTQYF
TRBV19,TRBJ1-2,CASSFRQGSNYGYTF
TRBV5-4,TRBJ1-6,CASSLKGANSPLHF
TRBV9,TRBJ1-2,CASRDRTVYGYTF
TRBV6-2/TRBV6-3,TRBJ1-5,CASSSGALSNQPQHF
TRBV24-1,TRBJ2-3,CATSDPSGGADTQYF
TRBV24-1,TRBJ1-6,CATSDSGGTAPLHF
TRBV6-6,TRBJ1-5,CASSTFTGNGPQHF
TRBV19,TRBJ1-3,CASSAQETGNTIYF
TRBV6-2/TRBV6-3,TRBJ1-3,CASSWGNTIYF
TRBV11-2,TRBJ2-3,CASSPRAPKPDTQYF
TRBV4-1,TRBJ2-1,CASSQSISYNEQFF
TRBV9,TRBJ1-1,CASSVAQGVGTEAFF
TRBV6-5,TRBJ2-3,CASRKGDHADTQYF
TRBV15,TRBJ1-1,CATSPRGAEAFF
TRBV28,TRBJ1-5,CASRPGGQGQPQHF
TRBV25-1,TRBJ1-4,CASSFPTGYNEKLFF
TRBV2,TRBJ1-2,CASTNGRLGYGYTF
TRBV9,TRBJ1-2,CASSVATAPGYGYTF
TRBV5-1,TRBJ1-2,CASSPGDREDYGYTF
TRBV24-1,TRBJ2-1,CATSDPGQGAVNEQFF
TRBV30,TRBJ2-1,CAWSRQPNEQFF
TRBV12-3/TRBV12-4,TRBJ2-5,CASSRGLRETQYF
TRBV19,TRBJ2-7,CASSIGQGGYSEQYF
TRBV18,TRBJ1-1,CASSLHGTGNTEAFF
TRBV11-3,TRBJ2-3,CASRWGSTDTQYF
TRBV10-3,TRBJ1-2,CAISEGGGYGYTF
TRBV2,TRBJ2-5,CASSDRGGETQYF
TRBV5-4,TRBJ1-1,CASSYSGLNTEAFF
TRBV4-1,TRBJ1-2,CASSQEGRYYGYTF